These T cell receptor beta chains were read from a single sample in a study of shared clonotypes between healthy human individuals. The data were produced by immunoSEQ multiplex PCR, yet TCRdb's version contains in-frame clones alone and is incomplete. The repertoire holds about 800,000 clones, with approximately 97% as singletons. Sequenced: naive CD8+ T cells sorted from blood. The receptor source for this set is a man aged 30-40 years in good health. The CDR3 runs from the conserved cysteine through the conserved F or W. The order of the fields is J gene, clone size, V gene, D gene, CDR3 protein, CDR3 DNA. The D gene is left open where the match is weak. For some rows the clone size is stated as once, few or many, or as a class when expanded; others skip it.

>TRBJ2-1|NA|TRBV19|NA
CASSKSSYNEQFF
TGTGCCAGTAGTAAGTCATCCTACAATGAGCAGTTCTTC
>TRBJ2-3|NA|TRBV2|NA
CASLQGRRSTDTQYF
TGTGCCAGCCTCCAAGGGAGGCGCTCCACAGATACGCAGTATTTT
>TRBJ2-2|NA|TRBV6-5|NA
CASSYMLNTGELFF
TGTGCCAGCAGTTACATGTTGAACACCGGGGAGCTGTTTTTT
>TRBJ2-1|NA|TRBV5-5|TRBD2
CASSFSTSGRVNEQFF
TGTGCCAGCAGCTTCTCGACTAGCGGGAGAGTAAATGAGCAGTTCTTC
>TRBJ1-2|NA|TRBV27|NA
CASRSYRALDYGYTF
TGTGCCAGCAGGTCCTACAGGGCCCTTGACTATGGCTACACCTTC
>TRBJ2-1|NA|TRBV6-6|NA
CASSLQSPGLNEQFF
TGTGCCAGCAGTTTACAGTCCCCAGGGCTCAATGAGCAGTTCTTC
>TRBJ1-4|NA|TRBV6-5|NA
CASMDSPRWFFF
TGTGCCAGCATGGACAGCCCGAGATGGTTTTTTTTT
>TRBJ2-1|NA|TRBV28|TRBD2
CASSGRDYSSGGQFF
TGTGCCAGCAGTGGCCGGGACTACAGCTCTGGCGGGCAGTTCTTC
>TRBJ2-3|NA|TRBV15|NA
CATSRESLTLGDTQYF
TGTGCCACCAGCAGAGAATCCCTCACCCTGGGAGATACGCAGTATTTT
>TRBJ1-4|NA|TRBV5-1|NA
CASSLDPGSKEKLFF
TGCGCCAGCAGCTTGGATCCGGGTTCGAAGGAAAAACTGTTTTTT
>TRBJ1-1|NA|TRBV4-3|NA
CASSQVGGILTFF
TGCGCCAGCAGCCAAGTCGGAGGGATCTTAACTTTCTTT
>TRBJ2-1|NA|TRBV6-5|NA
CASSIASGEQFF
TGTGCCAGCTCGATTGCTTCGGGCGAGCAGTTCTTC
>TRBJ2-7|NA|TRBV7-8|TRBD1
CASSLAEGAGYEQYF
TGTGCCAGCAGCTTAGCTGAGGGGGCTGGCTACGAGCAGTACTTC
>TRBJ1-4|NA|TRBV18|NA
CASSPWATNEKLFF
TGTGCCAGCTCACCATGGGCAACTAATGAAAAACTGTTTTTT
>TRBJ1-2|NA|TRBV5-4|NA
CASSLDGWRGYTF
TGTGCCAGCAGCTTGGACGGATGGCGTGGCTACACCTTC
>TRBJ2-1|NA|TRBV7-6|NA
CASSFGVNEQFF
TGTGCCAGCAGCTTCGGGGTCAATGAGCAGTTCTTC
>TRBJ2-7|NA|TRBV19|NA
CASSIRAAAYEQYF
TGTGCCAGTAGTATCCGGGCCGCGGCCTACGAGCAGTACTTC
>TRBJ2-5|NA|TRBV2|TRBD2
CASDAPPSLAGQETQYF
TGTGCCAGCGATGCGCCCCCCTCTCTAGCGGGGCAAGAGACCCAGTACTTC
>TRBJ2-7|NA|TRBV5-4|NA
CASSLDAYEQYF
TGTGCCAGCAGCTTGGATGCCTACGAGCAGTACTTC
>TRBJ2-7|NA|TRBV5-1|NA
CASSLAGLSYEQYF
TGCGCCAGCAGCTTGGCGGGGCTGTCCTACGAGCAGTACTTC
>TRBJ2-1|NA|TRBV29-1|TRBD2
CSLSGLAGESSYNEQFF
TGCAGCCTTAGCGGACTAGCGGGGGAGAGCTCCTACAATGAGCAGTTCTTC
>TRBJ2-7|NA|TRBV5-6|TRBD2
CASSLAGGVYEQYF
TGTGCCAGCAGCTTAGCGGGAGGAGTGTACGAGCAGTACTTC
>TRBJ1-1|NA|TRBV27|NA
CASSIIPVTEAFF
TGTGCCAGCAGTATCATACCGGTCACTGAAGCTTTCTTT
>TRBJ2-7|NA|TRBV11-2|NA
CASSLVSDYEQYF
TGTGCCAGCAGCTTAGTGTCAGATTACGAGCAGTACTTC
>TRBJ2-1|NA|TRBV7-9|TRBD1
CASSLRGTGTYNEQFF
TGTGCCAGCAGCTTAAGGGGGACAGGGACTTACAATGAGCAGTTCTTC
>TRBJ2-1|NA|TRBV11-2|NA
CASSQPRRGNEQFF
TGTGCCAGCAGCCAACCGAGGCGGGGCAATGAGCAGTTCTTC
>TRBJ2-7|NA|TRBV27|NA
CASSLTTYPSPYEQYF
TGTGCCAGCAGTTTAACAACTTATCCTTCTCCCTACGAGCAGTACTTC
>TRBJ2-5|NA|TRBV5-1|NA
CASHPLRAQETQYF
TGCGCCAGCCACCCGTTACGTGCACAAGAGACCCAGTACTTC
>TRBJ2-3|NA|TRBV27|NA
CASSSDDTPWGPDTQYF
TGTGCCAGCAGTTCGGACGACACCCCGTGGGGCCCAGATACGCAGTATTTT
>TRBJ2-6|NA|TRBV4-3|TRBD1
CASSQGTGGANVLTF
TGCGCCAGCAGCCAAGGGACAGGGGGGGCCAACGTCCTGACTTTC
>TRBJ2-7|NA|TRBV11-2|TRBD2
CASSQRTSGTSYEQYF
TGTGCCAGCAGCCAGCGGACTAGCGGGACCTCCTACGAGCAGTACTTC
>TRBJ2-1|NA|TRBV9|NA
CASSGDADEQFF
TGTGCCAGCAGCGGGGACGCGGATGAGCAGTTCTTC
>TRBJ2-7|NA|TRBV5-4|NA
CASSWGPVGEQYF
TGTGCCAGCAGCTGGGGACCAGTAGGCGAGCAGTACTTC
>TRBJ2-1|NA|TRBV19|NA
CASSRTPWAADEQFF
TGTGCCAGTAGTAGGACCCCCTGGGCTGCAGATGAGCAGTTCTTC
>TRBJ2-7|NA|TRBV28|TRBD1
CASTSQGDPSYEQYF
TGTGCCAGCACCTCACAGGGGGACCCCTCCTACGAGCAGTACTTC
>TRBJ2-3|NA|TRBV2|NA
CAHGGGAADTQYF
TGTGCCCACGGAGGGGGTGCGGCGGATACGCAGTATTTT
>TRBJ2-7|NA|TRBV28|NA
CASSLSRDPLEQYF
TGTGCCAGCAGTTTATCCAGGGACCCCCTCGAGCAGTACTTC
>TRBJ2-7|NA|TRBV6-5|NA
CASSYGIPYEQYF
TGTGCCAGCAGTTACGGGATACCCTACGAGCAGTACTTC
>TRBJ1-1|NA|TRBV25-1|NA
CASSESQSTNTEAFF
TGTGCCAGCAGTGAATCCCAATCCACGAACACTGAAGCTTTCTTT
>TRBJ1-5|few|TRBV7-8|NA
CASSLSPGLNQPQHF
TGTGCCAGCAGCTTATCTCCAGGTTTGAATCAGCCCCAGCATTTT
>TRBJ2-1|NA|TRBV7-9|TRBD2
CASSKISGSSYNEQFF
TGTGCCAGCAGCAAAATTAGCGGGAGCTCCTACAATGAGCAGTTCTTC
>TRBJ1-4|NA|TRBV19|NA
CASSSQEAGDEKLFF
TGTGCCAGTAGTTCGCAGGAGGCCGGCGATGAAAAACTGTTTTTT
>TRBJ2-3|once|TRBV5-4|TRBD2
CASSHGLGTDTQYF
TGTGCCAGCAGCCACGGACTAGGCACAGATACGCAGTATTTT
>TRBJ1-1|NA|TRBV12-5|NA
CASGFENGPNTEAFF
TGTGCTAGTGGTTTTGAAAATGGACCTAACACTGAAGCTTTCTTT
>TRBJ2-7|NA|TRBV27|TRBD2
CASRTLGLAGEQYF
TGTGCCAGCAGAACCCTCGGACTAGCGGGAGAGCAGTACTTC
>TRBJ2-3|NA|TRBV28|NA
CASSFSLAVNTDTQYF
TGTGCCAGCAGTTTCTCCTTAGCGGTTAACACAGATACGCAGTATTTT
>TRBJ1-1|NA|TRBV9|NA
CASSDGMNTEAFF
TGTGCCAGCAGCGATGGAATGAACACTGAAGCTTTCTTT
>TRBJ1-4|NA|TRBV27|NA
CASSSNEKLFF
TGTGCCAGCAGTAGTAATGAAAAACTGTTTTTT
>TRBJ2-4|once|TRBV12-5|NA
CASGLRGRASKNIQYF
TGTGCTAGTGGACTTAGGGGGAGGGCGTCCAAAAACATTCAGTACTTC
>TRBJ2-2|NA|TRBV13|TRBD2
CASSSLRLAGLPTSTGELFF
TGTGCCAGCAGCTCACTCCGACTAGCGGGACTACCCACCTCCACCGGGGAGCTGTTTTTT
>TRBJ2-3|NA|TRBV19|NA
CASSIQRLGTDTQYF
TGTGCCAGTAGTATACAGAGACTAGGCACAGATACGCAGTATTTT
>TRBJ1-2|once|TRBV29-1|NA
CSVEIRVRRTANYGYTF
TGCAGCGTTGAAATTAGGGTCCGGAGGACTGCTAACTATGGCTACACCTTC
>TRBJ2-4|NA|TRBV19|NA
CASSPTGVKNIQYF
TGTGCCAGTAGTCCAACGGGGGTTAAGAACATTCAGTACTTC
>TRBJ2-7|NA|TRBV9|NA
CASSVGSSEQYF
TGTGCCAGCAGCGTAGGGTCCTCCGAGCAGTACTTC
>TRBJ2-1|NA|TRBV7-2|TRBD1
CASSSRDRGQNEQFF
TGTGCCAGCAGCTCCCGGGACAGGGGCCAGAATGAGCAGTTCTTC
>TRBJ2-5|NA|TRBV15|TRBD1
CATSRDTGGRETQYF
TGTGCCACCAGCAGAGATACAGGGGGCAGGGAGACCCAGTACTTC
>TRBJ2-1|NA|TRBV7-7|TRBD2
CASSFASGSYEQFF
TGTGCCAGCAGCTTCGCTAGCGGGAGCTATGAGCAGTTCTTC